The clone carrying this TCR beta chain was picked up a small number of times. Its target is unknown. This record comes from a study of cytomegalovirus exposure and HLA in healthy donors. Findings and caveats of the study: As a later analysis showed, several of the most significant clusters appeared to be linked to common viral pathogens.

Primers: 60 Vbeta forward and 13 Jbeta reverse. Profiled with immunoSEQ multiplex PCR; TCRdb holds only in-frame clones, not every one. Counted here are some 60,000 clones, 80% occurring once; the ten biggest clones make up under 5%. Germline assignment: CDR1 SGHTA and CDR2 FQGTGA. The CDR3 contains 14 residues. V was pared by 5 bases and J by 2 bases, with 9 bases between. V is TRBV7-3 and J is TRBJ2-2; no clear D gene. The material sequenced was PBMCs. The receptor's source is a woman aged 40 to 49 in good health and CMV-seronegative. The CDR3 loop is CASSPALNTGELFF. CDR3 sequence (DNA): TGTGCCAGCAGCCCCGCGCTAAACACCGGGGAGCTGTTTTTT.